This TCR beta chain was identified in a study of beta chain features in type 1 diabetes. Study-wide findings and caveats: Any PCR bias toward short templates would affect both groups alike. Shorter TCRB CDR3s, moderately but significantly so, marked every one of the four CD4+ subsets in Type 1 diabetes patients.

The isolated RNA, all of it, was reverse transcribed, so expressed TCRB transcripts were what got sequenced. Repertoires were generated with immunoSEQ multiplex PCR, while TCRdb's copy carries only in-frame clones and drops some. The table records 160,000 or so clones, roughly 9% of them present only once. This CDR3 spans 13 amino acids. V lost 0 bases to trimming and J lost 4 bases, with 4 bases between them. Germline V gene data show CDR1 as GTSNPN and CDR2 as SVGIG (reference sequence). This clone occurred a few times. Its antigen remains unidentified. This chain joins TRBV30 and TRBJ2-6; D not certain. The sequenced sample was central memory CD4+ T cells from blood. This sequence originates from a woman aged 25 to 39 with type 1 diabetes. Here the CDR3 DNA reads TGTGCCTGGAGTGTTTCAGGGGCCAACGTCCTGACTTTC. Protein product: CAWSVSGANVLTF.